Listed below are T cell receptor beta chains from one sample, sequenced in a study of blood T cell repertoires in COVID-19. Assay used: immunoSEQ multiplex PCR; TCRdb lists only in-frame clones, some missing. The repertoire holds more than 65,000 clones, with over 80% as singletons. What was sequenced was peripheral blood. Receptors originate from a man aged 60-69 years with active or convalescent COVID-19. The CDR3 runs from the conserved cysteine through the conserved F or W. The D gene is left open where the match is weak. The size of a clone is reported for some rows only, either as once, few or many, or as a class for expanded clones.

cdr3_aa cdr3_nt d_call clone_size j_call v_call
CASSVEATGSGNTIYF TGTGCCAGCAGCGTAGAAGCGACAGGGTCAGGAAACACCATATATTTT TRBD1 . TRBJ1-3 TRBV9
CASSPTVLSGYTF TGTGCCAGCAGCCCGACAGTGCTTTCTGGCTACACCTTC . . TRBJ1-2 TRBV27
CATSRSGNLYNEQFF TGTGCCACCAGCAGATCCGGGAACCTATACAATGAGCAGTTCTTC . . TRBJ2-1 TRBV15
CASSADQRGQETQYF TGTGCCAGCAGCGCAGACCAGCGGGGACAAGAGACCCAGTACTTC TRBD2 few TRBJ2-5 TRBV9
CASSGQRATDTQYF TGTGCCAGCAGCGGCCAGAGGGCCACAGATACGCAGTATTTT . . TRBJ2-3 TRBV9
CASSSGLAGGNEQFF TGTGCCAGCAGCTCCGGACTAGCGGGGGGAAATGAGCAGTTCTTC TRBD2 . TRBJ2-1 TRBV7-2
CAISQRTGLEAFF TGTGCCATCAGTCAGAGGACAGGCCTTGAAGCTTTCTTT TRBD1 few TRBJ1-1 TRBV10-3
CASSLEQGNTEAFF TGTGCCAGCAGCTTAGAGCAGGGGAACACTGAAGCTTTCTTT . . TRBJ1-1 TRBV7-9
CASSIGGQGAWEGYTF TGTGCCAGTAGTATTGGAGGACAGGGGGCCTGGGAAGGCTACACCTTC TRBD1 . TRBJ1-2 TRBV19
CASSLDPPPSYGYTF TGTGCCAGCAGCTTAGATCCCCCCCCTAGCTATGGCTACACCTTC . . TRBJ1-2 TRBV7-9
CASSVEAGATYEQYF TGTGCCAGCAGCGTAGAGGCAGGGGCAACCTACGAGCAGTACTTC . . TRBJ2-7 TRBV9
CASSLAADQPQHF TGTGCCAGCAGCTTAGCGGCCGATCAGCCCCAGCATTTT . . TRBJ1-5 TRBV7-9
CASSLTVTAQETQYF TGTGCCAGCAGCTTGACCGTGACAGCTCAAGAGACCCAGTACTTC . . TRBJ2-5 TRBV5-6
CASGFEHGGYTF TGTGCTAGTGGTTTTGAGCACGGTGGCTACACCTTC . . TRBJ1-2 TRBV12-5
CASSYSTGENSPLHF TGTGCCAGCAGTTACTCAACAGGGGAAAATTCACCCCTCCACTTT TRBD1 . TRBJ1-6 TRBV6-5
CASSLVPGNTGELFF TGTGCCAGCAGCTTAGTTCCGGGAAACACCGGGGAGCTGTTTTTT . . TRBJ2-2 TRBV7-2
CASSLSQLNTEAFF TGTGCCAGCAGCTTAAGTCAGTTGAACACTGAAGCTTTCTTT . . TRBJ1-1 TRBV7-9
CASSTGGKRNEQFF TGTGCCAGCAGTACCGGGGGAAAGAGGAATGAGCAGTTCTTC . . TRBJ2-1 TRBV28
CASSPPLEGQPQHF TGTGCCAGCTCACCACCCCTAGAGGGTCAGCCCCAGCATTTT . . TRBJ1-5 TRBV18
CASGGGEWAEAFF TGTGCCAGCGGCGGGGGGGAGTGGGCTGAAGCTTTCTTT . . TRBJ1-1 TRBV12-3/TRBV12-4
CASSPGVAGGFTEAFF TGTGCCAGCTCACCAGGCGTAGCAGGGGGGTTCACTGAAGCTTTCTTT TRBD1 . TRBJ1-1 TRBV18
CASSQTRGETQYF TGCGCCAGCAGCCAGACTAGAGGAGAGACCCAGTACTTC . . TRBJ2-5 TRBV4-3
CASSQDEGAPGELFF TGCGCCAGCAGCCAAGATGAGGGGGCGCCCGGGGAGCTGTTTTTT TRBD1 . TRBJ2-2 TRBV4-3
CASSQGLADTQYF TGCGCCAGCAGCCAAGGGCTAGCCGATACGCAGTATTTT . . TRBJ2-3 TRBV4-1
CASSEALQGSSPLHF TGTGCCAGCAGTGAAGCGCTGCAGGGTAGTTCACCCCTCCACTTT . . TRBJ1-6 TRBV2
CASSPNEWHEQFF TGTGCCAGCAGCCCGAACGAATGGCATGAGCAGTTCTTC . . TRBJ2-1 TRBV7-9
CASSLGAGINYGYTF TGTGCCAGCAGCTTGGGCGCGGGGATAAACTATGGCTACACCTTC . . TRBJ1-2 TRBV7-2
CASSESGQDADEKLFF TGCGCCAGCAGTGAGTCGGGACAGGACGCGGATGAAAAACTGTTTTTT TRBD1 . TRBJ1-4 TRBV10-1
CASSVYNEQFF TGTGCCAGCTCAGTTTACAATGAGCAGTTCTTC . . TRBJ2-1 TRBV19
CASSLQLFMNTEAFF TGTGCCAGTAGTCTCCAGTTATTCATGAACACTGAAGCTTTCTTT . . TRBJ1-1 TRBV19
CASSRQGMNTEAFF TGTGCCAGCAGTAGACAGGGGATGAACACTGAAGCTTTCTTT TRBD1 . TRBJ1-1 TRBV11-1
CASSLEQGANQPQHF TGTGCCAGCAGCTTAGAACAGGGGGCGAATCAGCCCCAGCATTTT TRBD1 . TRBJ1-5 TRBV11-2
CASSQDWDRENEKLFF TGTGCCAGCAGCCAAGATTGGGACAGGGAGAATGAAAAACTGTTTTTT TRBD1 once TRBJ1-4 TRBV3-1/TRBV3-2
CASSQDSTANYGYTF TGTGCCAGCAGCCAAGATTCAACAGCTAACTATGGCTACACCTTC . . TRBJ1-2 TRBV4-2
CASSSTSRGPGDNYGYTF TGTGCCAGCAGCTCCACAAGCAGGGGCCCAGGGGATAACTATGGCTACACCTTC . . TRBJ1-2 TRBV7-2
CASSQEWTGPNYGYTF TGTGCCAGCAGCCAAGAGTGGACAGGACCCAACTATGGCTACACCTTC TRBD1 . TRBJ1-2 TRBV4-2
CTSSQDSGLAETTQYF TGCACCAGCAGCCAAGATTCAGGACTAGCGGAGACGACCCAGTACTTC . . TRBJ2-5 TRBV1
CASREGGSTNEKLFF TGTGCCAGCAGGGAGGGCGGATCAACTAATGAAAAACTGTTTTTT . once TRBJ1-4 TRBV5-4
CASSSLRGNYGYTF TGTGCCAGCAGTTCCCTTAGGGGTAACTATGGCTACACCTTC . . TRBJ1-2 TRBV6-5
CASSRDRETNSPLHF TGTGCCAGTAGTCGGGACAGGGAGACTAATTCACCCCTCCACTTT TRBD1 . TRBJ1-6 TRBV19
CATSRDRTGGDRDGEAFF TGTGCCACCAGCAGAGATCGGACAGGGGGCGACAGGGACGGTGAAGCTTTCTTT TRBD1 once TRBJ1-1 TRBV15
CASSYSDKDTEAFF TGTGCCAGCAGTTACTCGGACAAAGACACTGAAGCTTTCTTT . . TRBJ1-1 TRBV6-5
CASSSYILTGADEQFF TGTGCCAGCAGCTCATACATCCTGACGGGAGCGGATGAGCAGTTCTTC . . TRBJ2-1 TRBV11-1
CASSPSPARRGGETQYF TGTGCCAGCAGCCCCTCTCCCGCCCGGCGGGGGGGTGAGACCCAGTACTTC TRBD2 . TRBJ2-5 TRBV7-2
CASSLGVGGVGANVLTF TGTGCCAGCAGCTTAGGGGTTGGGGGCGTTGGGGCCAACGTCCTGACTTTC . . TRBJ2-6 TRBV7-3
CASSYSVIGYTF TGTGCCAGCAGTTACTCCGTTATTGGCTACACCTTC . once TRBJ1-2 TRBV6-2/TRBV6-3
CASSPSGVRDTQYF TGTGCCAGCAGTCCTAGCGGGGTGAGAGATACGCAGTATTTT TRBD2 . TRBJ2-3 TRBV3-1/TRBV3-2
CASSPRGGATNEKLFF TGTGCCAGCAGCCCGAGAGGGGGGGCAACTAATGAAAAACTGTTTTTT . . TRBJ1-4 TRBV5-6
CASSTPGGFGNTIYF TGTGCCAGCAGCACCCCAGGGGGTTTTGGAAACACCATATATTTT TRBD1 . TRBJ1-3 TRBV28
CASSQDRGLAGRDTQYF TGTGCCAGCAGCCAAGATCGGGGACTAGCGGGAAGAGATACGCAGTATTTT TRBD2 . TRBJ2-3 TRBV4-2
CASSSQEYEQYF TGTGCCAGCAGCTCTCAAGAGTACGAGCAGTACTTC . . TRBJ2-7 TRBV7-9
CASSLGGQIQETQYF TGTGCCAGCAGCTTAGGGGGACAAATACAAGAGACCCAGTACTTC . . TRBJ2-5 TRBV7-8
CSVGSSGGASETQYF TGCAGCGTTGGAAGTAGCGGGGGGGCATCAGAGACCCAGTACTTC TRBD2 . TRBJ2-5 TRBV29-1
CASSPLDRENEQFF TGTGCCAGCAGCCCTCTGGACAGGGAGAATGAGCAGTTCTTC TRBD1 . TRBJ2-1 TRBV11-1